Sequencing of this TCR beta chain was carried out in a study of blood T cell repertoires in COVID-19. Overall study: COVID-19 samples, acute and convalescent, were from the United States, Italy and Spain. In each case, the material was cDNA or gDNA derived from T cells, B-cell-depleted T cells, or PBMCs.

In the original processing: Amplification with reference gene primers provided the estimates of nucleated cell counts. The table came from immunoSEQ multiplex PCR; TCRdb's copy has only in-frame clones and leaves some out. The DNA was the basis for D and trimming; V, J and clone size are from that table. The table lists around 140,000 clones, approximately 86% of them singletons. Germline assignment: CDR1 SGHRS and CDR2 YFSETQ. J was trimmed by 4 bases and V by 3 bases; bases with no gene match: 8. CDR3 length: 16 residues. The sample comprised peripheral blood. The clonotype comes from a man aged 65 to 79 with acute or convalescent COVID-19. This rearrangement joins TRBV5-1 to TRBJ2-5; 11 bases line up with TRBD1. The CDR3 nucleotides read TGCGCCAGCAGCTCTGCCGGGACAGGGGGATCAGAGACCCAGTACTTC. It is translated as CASSSAGTGGSETQYF. Full variable domain (missing parts from reference TRBV5-1 and TRBJ2-5): KAGVTQTPRYLIKTRGQQVTLSCSPISGHRSVSWYQQTPGQGLQFLFEYFSETQRNKGNFPGRFSGRQFSNSRSEMNVSTLELGDSALYLCASSSAGTGGSETQYFGPGTRLLVL.